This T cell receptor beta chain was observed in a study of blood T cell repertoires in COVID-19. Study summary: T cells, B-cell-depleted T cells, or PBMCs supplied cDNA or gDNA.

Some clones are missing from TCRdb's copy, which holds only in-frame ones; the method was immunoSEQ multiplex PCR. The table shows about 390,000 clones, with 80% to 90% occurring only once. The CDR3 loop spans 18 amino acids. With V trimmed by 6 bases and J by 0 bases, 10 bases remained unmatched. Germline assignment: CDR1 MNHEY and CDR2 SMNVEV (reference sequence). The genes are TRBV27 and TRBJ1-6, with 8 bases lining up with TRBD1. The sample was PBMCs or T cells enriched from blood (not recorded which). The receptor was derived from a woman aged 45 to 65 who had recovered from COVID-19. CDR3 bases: TGTGCCAGCAGCCTACCCCGGACAGGGATCTCCTATAATTCACCCCTCCACTTT. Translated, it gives CASSLPRTGISYNSPLHF.